One and the same sample provided the 5 T cell receptor beta chains below, sequenced in a study of T cell responses to AZD1222 COVID-19 vaccine. Libraries were prepared by immunoSEQ multiplex PCR; TCRdb keeps only in-frame clonotypes and omits some of them. The repertoire includes about 130,000 clones, roughly nine tenths of them detected once, and 2.8% sits in the top ten. The starting material was peripheral blood, obtained on day 0 of AZD1222 vaccination. The receptors were gathered from an adult in good health.

J is TRBJ1-1 and V is TRBV2; D may be TRBD1 (5 bases). CDR1 SNHLY and CDR2 FYNNEI come from the germline V gene. The V gene lost 7 bases and the J gene lost 5 bases, with 8 bases spanning the gap. CDR3 length: 11 amino acids. As DNA, the CDR3 is TGTGCCAGCAATCGACAGACTGAAGCTTTCTTT. It translates to CASNRQTEAFF.

The genes are TRBV6-1 and TRBJ1-4; maybe TRBD1 (6 bases). CDR3 length: 16 residues. Trimming pared 2 bases from V and 4 bases from J, leaving 14 bases between. Per germline, CDR1 MNHNS and CDR2 SASEGT. CDR3 bases: TGTGCCAGCAGTGAACCCTACTCAGGGGATAATGAAAAACTGTTTTTT. Translation gives CASSEPYSGDNEKLFF.

CDR3 loop: CASSRGVGYGYTF. In DNA form, the CDR3 reads TGCGCCAGCAGCAGAGGGGTCGGCTATGGCTACACCTTC. This sequence joins TRBV10-1 and TRBJ1-2, with a possible D match to TRBD1 (5 bases). The CDR3 spans 13 residues. With 6 bases removed from V and 4 bases from J, the gap between germline ends came to 12 bases. CDR1 is WNHNN, CDR2 SYGVQD, per germline (reference sequence).

Concerning this clone: At the DNA level, this CDR3 is encoded by other sequences in the same sample as well. The J gene is TRBJ2-1, the V gene TRBV5-1; 10 bases agree with TRBD2. Germline CDR1 reads SGHRS; CDR2 reads YFSETQ. The CDR3 extends over 15 amino acids. V trimming: 4 bases; J trimming: 4 bases; junction bases outside the gene matches: 5. This chain's CDR3 is CASSIGLADYNEQFF. CDR3 nucleotide sequence: TGCGCCAGCAGCATCGGACTAGCGGATTACAATGAGCAGTTCTTC.

This clone has a single count. This chain links TRBV19 with TRBJ2-1; D may be TRBD2 (5 bases). The V end lost 0 bases, the J end lost 8 bases, and 23 bases lay between the germline ends. Per the germline V gene, CDR1 is LNHDA and CDR2 is SQIVND (reference sequence). The CDR3 length is 18 residues. CDR3 coding DNA: TGTGCCAGTAGTATAGATCCCGAGGCGGCTACCACTAGGGATGAGCAGTTCTTC. It specifies CASSIDPEAATTRDEQFF.